This T cell receptor (beta chain) derives from a study of blood T cell repertoires in COVID-19. Study-wide background: Acute-phase and convalescent COVID-19 samples originated in the United States, Italy and Spain. From T cells, B-cell-depleted T cells, or PBMCs came the material, which was cDNA or gDNA.

Original handling: Using reference gene primer amplification, nucleated cell counts were estimated. Repertoires were generated with immunoSEQ multiplex PCR, while TCRdb's copy carries only in-frame clones and drops some. V, J and clone size are taken as reported in that table, and D and trimming were inferred from the DNA itself. The sample lists about 440,000 clones; around 89% were seen once. The CDR3 is 17 residues long. The germline CDR1 and CDR2 sequences are MNHNS and SASEGT. Trimming took 4 bases from V and 9 from J; bases not matched to a gene: 16. The sequenced sample consisted of peripheral blood. This TCR came from a young woman with acute or convalescent COVID-19. The gene calls are TRBV6-1 and TRBJ2-1; TRBD1 aligns across 9 bases. This CDR3 is CASSVLGTGGRSGEQFF. DNA for the CDR3: TGTGCCAGCAGTGTCCTGGGAACAGGGGGCCGAAGTGGTGAGCAGTTCTTC.